This paragraph reports one TCR beta chain. Its antigen is not known. These data originate in a study of neoadjuvant anti-PD-1 for oral cavity cancer. Background on the study: Around day 43, patients without progression received a fourth nivolumab dose before surgery.

TCRdb's table, derived via immunoSEQ multiplex PCR, lists solely in-frame clones and lacks some. The sample consists of tens of thousands of clones, roughly 84% of them appearing once. CDR3 length: 15 residues. V lost 0 bases, J lost 0 bases, and 10 bases lay in between. Germline lookup yields CDR1 SGHRS and CDR2 YFSETQ. Study results and caveats: PBMC Gini-index clonality exceeded responders' in non-responders post-nivolumab. Treg/Th17 ratio rose with pretreatment blood and fell with post-treatment tumor TCRbeta clonality.

The source was PBMCs, collected before nivolumab (anti-PD-1) treatment. The TCR originated in a person between 40 and 80 years old with oral cavity squamous cell carcinoma. This chain joins TRBV5-1 and TRBJ2-7; the D is unclear. CDR3 bases: TGCGCCAGCAGCTTGGCCCCGGGTAGCTCCTACGAGCAGTACTTC. This gives the protein CASSLAPGSSYEQYF.